Listed below are T cell receptor beta chains from one sample, sequenced in a study of OX40 agonist ivuxolimab in advanced cancers. Repertoires were generated with immunoSEQ multiplex PCR, while TCRdb's copy carries only in-frame clones and drops some. The repertoire has 60,000 or so clones, more than 75% of them found once; the top ten carry 4% to 5%. Sequencing was performed on CD4+ or CD8+ T cells sorted from blood, taken in a trial of the OX40 agonist ivuxolimab. The receptors derive from an adult with an advanced solid tumor such as melanoma, head and neck, liver or kidney cancer. The CDR3 runs from the conserved cysteine through the conserved F or W. The D gene is left open where the match is weak. Where a row states a size, it is once, few, many or the class of an expanded clone; other rows omit it.

>-|TRBJ1-4|-|TRBV7-9
CANQGPDEKLFF
TGTGCCAACCAGGGACCCGATGAAAAACTGTTTTTT
>-|TRBJ2-1|TRBD2|TRBV5-4
CASSPGLAGTVSYNEQFF
TGTGCCAGCAGCCCGGGACTAGCGGGAACGGTGTCCTACAATGAGCAGTTCTTC
>few|TRBJ1-5|-|TRBV5-5
CASSTDGDQPQHF
TGTGCCAGCAGTACGGACGGAGATCAGCCCCAGCATTTT
>-|TRBJ2-1|-|TRBV7-3
CASSLGANNEQFF
TGTGCCAGCAGCTTAGGGGCCAACAATGAGCAGTTCTTC
>-|TRBJ1-1|-|TRBV28
CASRLGFRAFF
TGTGCCTCTCGGCTAGGGTTCAGGGCTTTCTTT
>-|TRBJ2-5|TRBD1|TRBV7-2
CASSLRGQGQGTQYF
TGTGCCAGCAGCTTGAGGGGACAGGGCCAAGGGACCCAGTACTTC
>-|TRBJ2-7|-|TRBV7-3
CASSFTYEAAAQQYF
TGTGCCAGCAGCTTTACATACGAGGCCGCAGCGCAACAGTACTTC
>-|TRBJ2-6|-|TRBV28
CASAGGSGANVLTF
TGTGCCAGCGCTGGGGGATCTGGGGCCAACGTCCTGACTTTC
>-|TRBJ2-1|-|TRBV7-9
CASSHTGVSSNEQFF
TGTGCCAGCAGCCACACGGGGGTTTCTTCCAATGAGCAGTTCTTC
>-|TRBJ2-3|TRBD2|TRBV18
CASSPGTSGTTDTQYF
TGTGCCAGCTCACCCGGGACTAGCGGGACCACAGATACGCAGTATTTT
>-|TRBJ2-7|-|TRBV5-6
CASSFGDEQYF
TGTGCCAGCAGCTTCGGCGACGAGCAGTACTTC
>-|TRBJ2-2|-|TRBV6-1
CASSEAQGRIMRGLNTGELFF
TGTGCCAGCAGTGAAGCGCAAGGGCGGATCATGAGGGGATTAAACACCGGGGAGCTGTTTTTT
>-|TRBJ2-2|TRBD2|TRBV2
CASSVGGRAAGELFF
TGTGCCAGCAGTGTGGGGGGGAGGGCCGCCGGGGAGCTGTTTTTT
>-|TRBJ2-3|-|TRBV11-2
CASSRRAQVTDTQYF
TGTGCCAGCAGCCGGCGGGCGCAGGTCACAGATACGCAGTATTTT
>-|TRBJ2-5|TRBD2|TRBV29-1
CSVILAGEGETQYF
TGCAGCGTTATCTTAGCGGGAGAAGGAGAGACCCAGTACTTC
>-|TRBJ2-3|-|TRBV7-8
CASSLQGETSTDTQYF
TGTGCCAGCAGCTTACAGGGCGAGACTAGCACAGATACGCAGTATTTT
>few|TRBJ2-7|-|TRBV28
CASRSRAGEQYF
TGTGCCAGCAGATCCAGGGCTGGCGAGCAGTACTTC
>-|TRBJ2-1|TRBD2|TRBV25-1
CASSVTSGNEQFF
TGTGCCAGCAGTGTGACTAGCGGAAATGAGCAGTTCTTC
>-|TRBJ2-7|TRBD2|TRBV2
CASRTEREREQYF
TGTGCCAGCAGAACCGAGCGGGAGCGAGAGCAGTACTTC
>few|TRBJ2-7|TRBD1|TRBV7-2
CASSLVTGTGDHEQYF
TGTGCCAGCAGCTTAGTCACCGGGACAGGGGACCACGAGCAGTACTTC
>-|TRBJ2-7|-|TRBV19
CASSRQGRSLQYF
TGTGCCAGTAGTAGACAAGGACGGTCGCTGCAGTACTTC
>-|TRBJ2-1|TRBD2|TRBV9
CASSAWTSGNEQFF
TGTGCCAGCAGCGCGTGGACTAGCGGGAATGAGCAGTTCTTC
>-|TRBJ1-1|-|TRBV28
CASSPPGAIFAEAFF
TGTGCCAGCAGTCCACCGGGAGCGATCTTCGCTGAAGCTTTCTTT
>-|TRBJ2-7|TRBD2|TRBV4-1
CASSPSGNDYEQYF
TGCGCCAGCAGCCCCAGCGGGAACGACTACGAGCAGTACTTC
>-|TRBJ2-5|-|TRBV27
CASRSGLGTQYF
TGTGCCAGCAGATCCGGCCTGGGGACCCAGTACTTC
>once|TRBJ2-7|TRBD1|TRBV6-5
CASSPNRGYEQYF
TGTGCCAGCAGCCCCAACAGGGGCTACGAGCAGTACTTC
>-|TRBJ2-5|-|TRBV7-9
CASSPRRISRETQYF
TGTGCCAGCAGCCCTCGGCGAATCTCCCGGGAGACCCAGTACTTC
>once|TRBJ1-4|TRBD1|TRBV30
CAWTGGEKLFF
TGTGCCTGGACAGGGGGGGAAAAACTGTTTTTT
>-|TRBJ1-6|-|TRBV19
CASSINSFGSPLHF
TGTGCCAGTAGTATTAACAGCTTCGGTTCACCCCTCCACTTT
>-|TRBJ2-1|TRBD2|TRBV30
CAWRASRASGRWTYNEQFF
TGTGCCTGGAGAGCCTCTCGGGCTAGCGGGAGGTGGACCTACAATGAGCAGTTCTTC
>-|TRBJ1-5|-|TRBV19
CASRTLISNQPQHF
TGTGCCAGTAGAACCTTGATTAGCAATCAGCCCCAGCATTTT
>-|TRBJ2-1|TRBD2|TRBV5-4
CASSLPGSGRAQFF
TGTGCCAGCAGCTTGCCGGGCAGCGGGAGGGCCCAGTTCTTC
>-|TRBJ2-1|TRBD2|TRBV19
CASTRTSGNSYNEQFF
TGTGCCAGTACCCGGACTAGCGGGAACTCCTACAATGAGCAGTTCTTC
>-|TRBJ2-2|-|TRBV9
CASRPGTRNTGELFF
TGTGCCAGCAGACCGGGAACCCGTAACACCGGGGAGCTGTTTTTT
>-|TRBJ1-2|-|TRBV11-3
CASSHSRDYGYTF
TGTGCCAGCAGCCACAGCAGGGATTATGGCTACACCTTC